The TCR beta chain described here comes from a study of blood T cells in healthy people across ages. Study-wide results and limits: From one million sequenced T cells, diversity estimates were lower bounds.

A few counts support this clonotype. Its antigen is currently unknown. The CDR3 is 16 residues long. Losses at the gene ends were 5 bases for V and 2 bases for J; bases not matched to a gene: 11. The use of a sample-barcoded 5' primer and a J-beta primer mix characterized a second PCR of roughly 6 to 11 cycles. In TCRdb, the 5' RACE reads were re-called with MiXCR into one record per CDR3 protein. The sample carries around 800,000 distinct CDR3 sequences, 20% to 30% recorded once. These sequences were also reported in another study, on T cells of mothers and their children.

This receptor was obtained from a boy younger than 18 in good health. The chain is built from TRBV12-3 or TRBV12-4 and TRBJ2-7, with TRBD1 identical over 8 bases. The sample taken for sequencing was blood. The CDR3 loop reads CASSPGQGGFPYEQYF. Written as DNA, the CDR3 is TGTGCCAGCAGTCCAGGACAGGGTGGATTTCCCTACGAGCAGTACTTC.